The sequence of this T cell receptor beta chain was determined in a study of CD8+ T cells in alopecia areata. Across the study: It was oral tofacitinib, at 5 to 10 mg twice daily, that treated patients received.

Study observations and caveats: Normal skin contains resident alphabeta T cells, and these are also sequenced in scalp samples. Relative to normal scalp, lesional scalp, especially alopecia totalis/universalis, showed higher clonality.

Those with alopecia areata gave lesional scalp punch biopsies and peripheral blood. A remark on this clone: The antigen is unknown.

V shed 4 bases and J 0 bases; nucleotides not matched to a gene: 3. The V gene's germline CDR1 is SQVTM and CDR2 ANQGSEA. The length of the CDR3 is 13 residues. cDNA serving as the sequencing template came from extracted, reverse transcribed RNA. This table comes from immunoSEQ multiplex PCR, and its TCRdb copy is limited to in-frame clones, with some not included. Here the sample spans 130,000 to 150,000 clones, 85% to 90% being singletons. This TCR derives from a human donor with alopecia areata. The V and J genes are TRBV29-1 and TRBJ2-7; 7 nucleotides align to TRBD2. The sequences come from CD8+ T cells sorted from blood, collected at week 0. The CDR3 reads CSVAGTNSYEQYF. For the CDR3, the DNA is TGCAGCGTTGCCGGGACTAACTCCTACGAGCAGTACTTC.